Shown below are 23 T cell receptor beta chains from a single sample sequenced in a study of cytomegalovirus exposure and HLA in healthy donors (dated by TCRdb to 2015 to 2018). The library was made by the immunoSEQ multiplex PCR assay. For the multiplex PCR, a mixture combining 60 forward primers for TCR Vbeta segments and 13 reverse primers for TCR Jbeta segments was used. This immuneACCESS table, as held by TCRdb, lists in-frame sequences with V and J called but not all clones. Of the missing ones, under half trace to an unresolved V gene in checked studies; the others have no known cause. This sample's clone table shows under 130,000 clones. The ten largest make up about 3% of the sample. Material: PBMCs. These receptor sequences come from a middle-aged man in good health and CMV-seronegative.

The chain employs TRBV9 and TRBJ2-1, with 9 bases aligning to TRBD2. Germline trimming cut 2 bases from V and 8 bases from J; bases unmatched to any gene: 14. Germline V gene data show CDR1 as SGDLS and CDR2 as YYNGEE. This CDR3 has 17 residues. The DNA for the CDR3 is TGTGCCAGCAGCGTCTGGGCCTCGGCGGGAGGGCCGGATGAGCAGTTCTTC. It encodes CASSVWASAGGPDEQFF.

J is TRBJ1-4 and V is TRBV5-1, with 8 bases aligning to TRBD1. The junction had 6 bases not matched to a gene; V was cut back by 5 bases and J by 6 bases. Germline CDR1 is SGHRS and CDR2 is YFSETQ. The CDR3 runs 14 residues. This CDR3 reads CASSGQGAYEKLFF. Written as DNA, the CDR3 is TGCGCCAGCAGTGGGCAGGGGGCTTATGAAAAACTGTTTTTT. The entire variable domain, with the rest obtained from reference TRBV5-1 and TRBJ1-4, is as follows: KAGVTQTPRYLIKTRGQQVTLSCSPISGHRSVSWYQQTPGQGLQFLFEYFSETQRNKGNFPGRFSGRQFSNSRSEMNVSTLELGDSALYLCASSGQGAYEKLFFGSGTQLSVL.

CDR3 loop: CASREGPADTQYF. CDR3 coding DNA: TGTGCCAGCAGAGAGGGCCCCGCAGATACGCAGTATTTT. The J gene is TRBJ2-3, the V gene TRBV6-5, with a possible D match to TRBD2 (5 bases). Per germline, CDR1 MNHEY and CDR2 SVGAGI. The germline V and J ends were trimmed by 6 bases and 4 bases, with 11 bases remaining between them. The CDR3 loop spans 13 amino acids.

V is TRBV6-1 and J is TRBJ1-1, with D perhaps matching TRBD1 (6 bases). Trimming stripped 8 bases from V and 1 base from J, with 8 bases between. The CDR3 is made up of 12 amino acids. The germline gives CDR1 MNHNS, CDR2 SASEGT. This chain's CDR3 is CASRTANTEAFF. CDR3 coding DNA: TGTGCCAGCCGGACAGCGAACACTGAAGCTTTCTTT.

Of note for this clone: The germline gene is not matched at one end of the junction; a read error may be the cause. The chain carries TRBV5-6 and TRBJ2-7; 8 bases are shared with TRBD2. Germline CDR1 is SGHDT and CDR2 is YYEEEE. The CDR3 length is 15 residues. The CDR3 sequence: CASSFPAGGAHERYF. CDR3 DNA: TGTGCCAGCAGCTTTCCCGCGGGGGGCGCCCACGAGCGGTACTTC.

This sequence joins TRBV4-1 and TRBJ2-1, with 9 nucleotides matching TRBD1. V gave up 0 bases and J gave up 7 bases; unmatched junction bases: 13. This CDR3 region has 18 residues. The germline CDR1 and CDR2 sequences are MGHRA and YSYEKL. CDR3 DNA: TGCGCCAGCAGCCAAGATTTCCTCCGGGACAGGGCCTGGAATGAGCAGTTCTTC. Residues: CASSQDFLRDRAWNEQFF.

V gene TRBV7-9 combines with J gene TRBJ2-1, with TRBD2 identical over 8 bases. Germline lookup yields CDR1 SEHNR and CDR2 FQNEAQ (reference sequence). The V segment lost 8 bases and the J segment 3 bases; nucleotides outside the gene matches: 6. The CDR3 has 14 residues. The CDR3 nucleotides are TGTGCCAGCGGACTTAGCGGGGACTACAATGAGCAGTTCTTC. Amino acid sequence: CASGLSGDYNEQFF.

CDR3 protein: CASSPQGGGVIETQYF. The CDR3 DNA sequence: TGTGCCAGCAGCCCTCAGGGCGGGGGGGTCATAGAGACCCAGTACTTC. The V gene is TRBV7-2, the J gene TRBJ2-5, with 9 bases lining up with TRBD2. With V trimmed by 5 bases and J by 4 bases, 11 bases remained unmatched. CDR3 length: 16 residues. Germline V CDR1 and CDR2: SGHTA, FQGNSA.

The chain couples TRBV30 to TRBJ1-1, with D tentatively TRBD1 (5 bases). The CDR3 totals 13 residues. Between the trimmed V and J ends, which lost 8 bases and 3 bases, there was a span of 16 bases. Germline values: CDR1 GTSNPN, CDR2 SVGIG (reference sequence). For the CDR3, the DNA is TGTGCCCTCAAAGGGGATAGGGACACTGAAGCTTTCTTT. Residues: CALKGDRDTEAFF.

The chain combines TRBV7-2 with TRBJ1-2; no clear D. Germline V gives CDR1 SGHTA, CDR2 FQGNSA. Trimming took off 1 base at V and 4 bases at J, with 13 bases between the two ends. The CDR3 consists of 15 residues. CDR3: CASSLDVGESYGYTF. DNA for the CDR3: TGTGCCAGCAGCTTAGACGTAGGAGAAAGCTATGGCTACACCTTC.

The DNA of the CDR3 is TGTGCCTGGAGTGCGACCGGGACAGGGAGCGATCAGCCCCAGCATTTT. It codes for CAWSATGTGSDQPQHF. The chain links TRBV30 to TRBJ1-5; 9 bases map to TRBD1. The CDR3 is 16 amino acids. Germline V gene data show CDR1 as GTSNPN and CDR2 as SVGIG (reference sequence). The trim removed 1 base at V and 5 bases at J, leaving 9 bases unmatched.

Written as DNA, the CDR3 is TGTGCCAGCAGTGAATTATCGTTAGCGGGCACCGGGGAGCTGTTTTTT. This encodes CASSELSLAGTGELFF. This chain uses TRBV6-1 with TRBJ2-2; 7 bases match TRBD2. Germline loops: CDR1 MNHNS, CDR2 SASEGT. The CDR3 has 16 amino acids. V was pared by 2 bases and J by 4 bases, with 7 bases of the junction left unmatched.

This chain uses TRBV18 with TRBJ2-7, with 8 positions matching TRBD2. The CDR3 sequence is 13 residues long. J was trimmed by 6 bases and V by 6 bases; bases with no gene match: 7. Germline CDR1 is KGHSH and CDR2 is LQKENI. CDR3 loop: CASSPGTSGEQYF. CDR3 in DNA: TGTGCCAGCTCCCCCGGGACTAGTGGCGAGCAGTACTTC.

CDR3 DNA sequence: TGTGCCAGCAGCACTGAGCGGGAGACCCAAGAGACCCAGTACTTC. This gives the protein CASSTERETQETQYF. V is TRBV5-4 and J is TRBJ2-5; TRBD2 matches at 8 bases. With V trimmed by 4 bases and J by 1 base, 6 bases remained unmatched. This CDR3 is 15 amino acids long. CDR1 is SGHNT, CDR2 YYREEE, per germline (reference sequence).

The V and J genes are TRBV11-3 and TRBJ2-3, with D unclear. Between the trimmed V and J ends, which lost 1 base and 6 bases, there was a span of 8 bases. Germline V gene lookup returns CDR1 SGHNT and CDR2 YENEEA. The CDR3 is 13 amino acids. As DNA, the CDR3 is TGTGCCAGCAGCTTAGGGCTCGCCGATACGCAGTATTTT. As protein: CASSLGLADTQYF. Drawing the rest from reference TRBV11-3 and TRBJ2-3, the complete variable domain is EAGVVQSPRYKIIEKKQPVAFWCNPISGHNTLYWYLQNLGQGPELLIRYENEEAVDDSQLPKDRFSAERLKGVDSTLKIQPAELGDSAVYLCASSLGLADTQYFGPGTRLTVL.

This rearrangement joins TRBV27 to TRBJ1-2; no firm D call. CDR3 length: 15 residues. Trimming took off 6 bases at V and 5 bases at J, with 19 bases between the two ends. CDR1 and CDR2 from the germline V gene are MNHEY and SMNVEV (reference sequence). The CDR3 spells CASSTHPRANYGYTF. CDR3 DNA: TGTGCCAGCAGCACCCACCCGAGGGCAAATTATGGCTACACCTTC.

V and J are TRBV6-5 and TRBJ2-5; D gene ambiguous. CDR1 is MNHEY and CDR2 is SVGAGI in the germline V gene. This CDR3 is 14 amino acids long. The V gene lost 7 bases and the J gene lost 5 bases, with 17 bases spanning the gap. The CDR3, as DNA: TGTGCCAGCACCTTACACCCCCGGGTGGAGACCCAGTACTTC. It specifies CASTLHPRVETQYF.

The V and J genes are TRBV9 and TRBJ2-5; D perhaps matches TRBD2 (6 bases). Trimming took off 0 bases at V and 0 bases at J, with 12 bases between the two ends. There are 16 residues in the CDR3. Germline-derived CDR1 and CDR2 are SGDLS and YYNGEE. The DNA of the CDR3 is TGTGCCAGCAGCGTAGGCCCAGGGACTGACCAAGAGACCCAGTACTTC. It encodes CASSVGPGTDQETQYF.

This chain uses TRBV7-8 with TRBJ2-2, with 7 bases identical to TRBD2. CDR1 SGHVS and CDR2 FQNEAQ come from the germline V gene. CDR3 length equals 15 residues. The ends lost 5 bases at V and 3 bases at J; junction bases unmatched: 6. Here the CDR3 reads CASSPGREDTGELFF. DNA of the CDR3: TGTGCCAGCAGCCCAGGCCGGGAGGACACCGGGGAGCTGTTTTTT.

The chain has TRBV28 and TRBJ1-5, with D maybe TRBD1 (5 bases). The V gene lost 8 bases and the J gene lost 4 bases, with 27 bases spanning the gap. Germline V gene lookup returns CDR1 MDHEN and CDR2 SYDVKM. The CDR3 is 18 residues long. The CDR3 protein is CASGLADSTLLENQPQHF. For the CDR3, the DNA is TGTGCCAGCGGCCTCGCTGACAGTACCCTTTTAGAAAATCAGCCCCAGCATTTT. The full variable domain, with the rest looked up from reference TRBV28 and TRBJ1-5, is DVKVTQSSRYLVKRTGEKVFLECVQDMDHENMFWYRQDPGLGLRLIYFSYDVKMKEKGDIPEGYSVSREKKERFSLILESASTNQTSMYLCASGLADSTLLENQPQHFGDGTRLSIL.

J is TRBJ2-3 and V is TRBV6-1, with TRBD2 matching over 7 bases. Germline V gene lookup returns CDR1 MNHNS and CDR2 SASEGT. Trimming removed 8 bases from V and 5 bases from J; junction bases left unmatched: 13. This CDR3 comprises 15 residues. The CDR3 is CASSGTTFNGDTQYF. The DNA for the CDR3 is TGTGCCAGCTCCGGGACTACCTTTAATGGAGATACGCAGTATTTT.

The chain couples TRBV19 to TRBJ2-5; TRBD2 matches at 10 bases. Per germline, CDR1 LNHDA and CDR2 SQIVND (reference sequence). The trim removed 5 bases at V and 1 base at J, leaving 4 bases unmatched. The CDR3 is 15 residues long. The CDR3 nucleotides are TGTGCCAGTAGTGTGGTAGCGGGGGGCCAAGAGACCCAGTACTTC. Its translation is CASSVVAGGQETQYF.

This chain uses TRBV5-4 with TRBJ2-5; 10 bases line up with TRBD2. The CDR3 totals 16 residues. Germline V CDR1 and CDR2: SGHNT, YYREEE (reference sequence). V dropped 2 bases and J dropped 5; count of bases not matched to a gene: 9. CDR3 sequence: CASSFRLAGDSETQYF. Written as DNA, the CDR3 is TGTGCCAGCAGCTTCCGGCTAGCGGGGGATTCGGAGACCCAGTACTTC.